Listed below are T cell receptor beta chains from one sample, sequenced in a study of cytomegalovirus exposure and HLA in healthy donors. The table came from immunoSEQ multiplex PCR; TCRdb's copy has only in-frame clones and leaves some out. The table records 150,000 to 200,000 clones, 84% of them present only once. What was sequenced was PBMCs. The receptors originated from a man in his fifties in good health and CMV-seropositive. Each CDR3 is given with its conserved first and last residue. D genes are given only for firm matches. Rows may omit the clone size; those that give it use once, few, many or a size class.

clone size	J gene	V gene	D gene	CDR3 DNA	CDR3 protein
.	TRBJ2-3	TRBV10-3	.	TGTGCCATCAGTGAGGGCGGGGTGGCAGATACGCAGTATTTT	CAISEGGVADTQYF
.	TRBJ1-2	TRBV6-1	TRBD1	TGTGCCAGCAGTGAAGGGGGACAGGTGGGAGTCGATGGCTACACCTTC	CASSEGGQVGVDGYTF
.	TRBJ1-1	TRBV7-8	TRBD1	TGTGCCAGCAGCTTCGGACAGGGGAACACTGAAGCTTTCTTT	CASSFGQGNTEAFF
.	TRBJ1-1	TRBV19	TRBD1	TGTGCCAGTTCCCATCGGACAGGGAGTGTTGAAGCTTTCTTT	CASSHRTGSVEAFF
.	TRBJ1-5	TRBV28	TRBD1	TGTGCCAGCAGTTTGAACAGGGGGCCTCAGCCCCAGCATTTT	CASSLNRGPQPQHF
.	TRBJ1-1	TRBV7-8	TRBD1	TGTGCCAGCAGCTTAGGGACAGGGGTTGTGAGCACTGAAGCTTTCTTT	CASSLGTGVVSTEAFF
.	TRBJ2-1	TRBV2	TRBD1	TGTGCCAGCAGGACAGGGGGGGATGAGCAGTTCTTC	CASRTGGDEQFF
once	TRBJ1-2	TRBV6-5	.	TGTGCCAGCAGTACCGGGCCTGGGGGGTGGGTCTACACCTTC	CASSTGPGGWVYTF
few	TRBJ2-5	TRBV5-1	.	TGCGCCAGCAGCTTGCGCCAGGGTGGGGAGACCCAGTACTTC	CASSLRQGGETQYF
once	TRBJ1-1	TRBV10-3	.	TGTGCCATCAGTGAGCTTCCGGGAACTGAAGCTTTCTTT	CAISELPGTEAFF
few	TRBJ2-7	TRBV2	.	TGTGCCAGCAGTGAAGCTTATAGAAACGAGCAGTACTTC	CASSEAYRNEQYF
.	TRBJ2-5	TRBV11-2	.	TGTGCCAGCAGCTCGGGTCGGCAAGAGACCCAGTACTTC	CASSSGRQETQYF
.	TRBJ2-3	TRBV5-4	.	TGTGCCAGCAGCCCCATGGCGGGGGCGAGCACAGATACGCAGTATTTT	CASSPMAGASTDTQYF
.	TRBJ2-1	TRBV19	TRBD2	TGTGCCAGTAGTGTTCTAGCGGCCAATAATGAGCAGTTCTTC	CASSVLAANNEQFF
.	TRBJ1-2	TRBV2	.	TGTGCCAGCAGTGCCGCCCGGGACTATGGCTACACCTTC	CASSAARDYGYTF
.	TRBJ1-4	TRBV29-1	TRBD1	TGCAGCGTGGGACAGGGGGAGGGGAAACTGTTTTTT	CSVGQGEGKLFF
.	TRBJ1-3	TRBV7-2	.	TGTGCCAGCAGCTTTGGGGGGGGGTCACGAACCATATATTTT	CASSFGGGSRTIYF